The T cell receptor (beta chain) under discussion was sequenced for a study of shared clonotypes between healthy human individuals. Study in general: The cohort had two women and a few men, ages 18 to 49. General study points: An effect of sequencing depth on clonotype sharing among donors was expected.

Unsorted PBMC replicate PCRs drew on roughly 320 ng DNA, representing some 32,000 T cell genomes. The data were produced by immunoSEQ multiplex PCR, yet TCRdb's version contains in-frame clones alone and is incomplete. The data contain more than 450,000 clones, 70% to 80% of them singletons. Germline trimming cut 4 bases from V and 5 bases from J; bases unmatched to any gene: 6. The CDR3 spans 15 residues. From germline, CDR1 is MNHEY and CDR2 SMNVEV (reference sequence). Note on this clone: The antigen remains unidentified.

For genomic DNA, unsorted samples relied on around 81 million PBMCs. This sequence joins TRBV27 and TRBJ2-5; 11 bases fit TRBD1. The TCR was taken from a woman between 40 and 50 years old in good health. Some clones in this sample may be carry-over from other donors' samples. The sequenced material came from PBMCs. The CDR3 sequence: CASSWTGGTRETQYF. In DNA form, the CDR3 reads TGTGCCAGCAGTTGGACAGGGGGCACCCGGGAGACCCAGTACTTC.